The rows below give T cell receptor beta chains drawn from one sample of a study of T-cell reconstitution after alpha-beta-depleted transplantation in children. TCRdb itself ran the PCR reads through MiXCR, one entry per CDR3 protein. Here the sample spans hundreds of thousands of distinct CDR3 sequences, roughly 14% being singletons. The sequencing here drew on PBMCs, taken before TCRalphabeta/CD19-depleted stem cell transplant. The receptors were sampled from a girl aged 2 to 10 with congenital amegakaryocytic thrombocytopenia, due to receive a stem cell transplant. The CDR3 runs from the conserved cysteine through the conserved F or W. The D gene is left open where the match is weak. Clone sizes are given selectively: once, few, many, or a class where the clone is expanded.

>TRBV5-1|many|TRBJ1-2|.
TGCGCCAGCAGCTTGGGAGGACGGGGAACCTATGGCTACACCTTC
CASSLGGRGTYGYTF
>TRBV12-3/TRBV12-4|.|TRBJ2-5|.
TGTGCCAGCAGTTTTATGGGGGCGAGGGAGACCCAGTACTTC
CASSFMGARETQYF
>TRBV20-1|.|TRBJ2-3|.
TGCAGTGCTAGAGATACTAGCTCCGATACGCAGTATTTT
CSARDTSSDTQYF
>TRBV5-6|.|TRBJ1-3|.
TGTGCCAGCAACCTGCGGGGATCTGGAAACACCATATATTTT
CASNLRGSGNTIYF
>TRBV30|few|TRBJ2-1|TRBD2
TGTGCCTGGAGTGTTTGGACTAGCGGGAGGTACAATGAGCAGTTCTTC
CAWSVWTSGRYNEQFF
>TRBV29-1|many|TRBJ1-4|.
TGCAGCGCCTCTTACGGGGGAAAACTGTTTTTT
CSASYGGKLFF
>TRBV7-2|.|TRBJ2-1|.
TGTGCCAGCAGCGTAGATTCGGGGAACAATGAGCAGTTCTTC
CASSVDSGNNEQFF
>TRBV20-1|many|TRBJ2-1|TRBD2
TGCAGTGCTAGAGTTGGGACTAGTGGGTTCTTC
CSARVGTSGFF
>TRBV4-1|many|TRBJ2-7|TRBD2
TGCGCCAGCAGCCAACTAGCGGACTCCTACGAGCAGTACTTC
CASSQLADSYEQYF
>TRBV13|few|TRBJ2-1|.
TGTGCCAGCAGCGATACGGATTCCTACAATGAGCAGTTCTTC
CASSDTDSYNEQFF
>TRBV5-1|.|TRBJ2-5|TRBD2
TGCGCCAGCAGCCAGCAACCGGGACTAGCGGGAAGAGAGACCCAGTACTTC
CASSQQPGLAGRETQYF
>TRBV5-1|.|TRBJ2-1|TRBD2
TGCGCCAGCAGCTTCCCAGCGGGAGGGAATGAGCAGTCCTTC
CASSFPAGGNEQSF
>TRBV6-1|.|TRBJ1-6|TRBD1
TGTGCCAGCAGTCCGGACAGGGGTATTAGGGCCCTCCACTTT
CASSPDRGIRALHF